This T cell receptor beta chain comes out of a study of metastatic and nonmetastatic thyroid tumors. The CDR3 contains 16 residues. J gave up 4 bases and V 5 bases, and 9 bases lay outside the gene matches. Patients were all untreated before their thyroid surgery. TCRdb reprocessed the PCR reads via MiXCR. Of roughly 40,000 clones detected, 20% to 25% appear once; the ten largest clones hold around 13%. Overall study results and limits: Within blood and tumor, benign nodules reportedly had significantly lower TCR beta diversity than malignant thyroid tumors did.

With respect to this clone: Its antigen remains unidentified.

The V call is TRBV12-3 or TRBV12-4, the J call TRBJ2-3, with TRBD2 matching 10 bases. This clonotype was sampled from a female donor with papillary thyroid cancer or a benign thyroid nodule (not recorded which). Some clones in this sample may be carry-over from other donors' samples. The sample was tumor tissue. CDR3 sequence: CASSETSGLTPDTQYF. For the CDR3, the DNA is TGTGCCAGCAGTGAGACTAGCGGGTTAACTCCAGATACGCAGTATTTT.